This T cell receptor beta chain was identified in a study of T cell responses to AZD1222 COVID-19 vaccine. Worth noting for this clone: The antigen is undetermined.

Study results and limitations: Two AZD1222 doses significantly raised spike-specific TCR breadth and depth over controls. Repertoire samples came only from after the peak T cell response. White British ancestry dominated among donors, who included more females, and clonal diversity was possibly underestimated. Baseline antibody screening turned up just six seropositive AZD1222 recipients.

CDR3 length equals 17 residues. V lost 3 bases and J 0 bases, leaving 15 bases between the germline ends. Germline V gene lookup returns CDR1 MDHEN and CDR2 SYDVKM. Libraries were prepared by immunoSEQ multiplex PCR; TCRdb keeps only in-frame clonotypes and omits some of them. The profile shows about 120,000 clones, approximately 85% of them singletons. The receptor comes from an adult in good health. The sample was peripheral blood, taken on day 0 of MenACWY control vaccination. The V gene is TRBV28, the J gene TRBJ1-3; no definite D call. As DNA, the CDR3 is TGTGCCAGCAGTTTTGGGTGGGAGGGCTTCTCTGGAAACACCATATATTTT. Amino acids: CASSFGWEGFSGNTIYF.